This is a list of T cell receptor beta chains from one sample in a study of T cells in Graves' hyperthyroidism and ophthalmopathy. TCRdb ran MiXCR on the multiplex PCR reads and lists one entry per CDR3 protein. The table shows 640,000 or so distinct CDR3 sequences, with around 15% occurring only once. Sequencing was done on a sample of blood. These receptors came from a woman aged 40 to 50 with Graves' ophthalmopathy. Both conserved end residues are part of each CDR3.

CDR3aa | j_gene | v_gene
CASSLGGRVPGELFF | TRBJ2-2 | TRBV12-3/TRBV12-4
CSVARRERQETQYF | TRBJ2-5 | TRBV29-1
CASSLKGHSNQPQHF | TRBJ1-5 | TRBV6-1
CSARDFTSGIYEQFF | TRBJ2-1 | TRBV20-1
CASSLGLVVLVEETQYF | TRBJ2-5 | TRBV12-3/TRBV12-4
CASSQVSVGTGYTF | TRBJ1-2 | TRBV4-1
CASSVEGDIQYF | TRBJ2-4 | TRBV9
CSAGTGTTLTYEQYF | TRBJ2-7 | TRBV20-1
CASLAGSLNTEAFF | TRBJ1-1 | TRBV6-1
CASSTHLRGTGELFF | TRBJ2-2 | TRBV28
CASSLPTGGGNTEAFF | TRBJ1-1 | TRBV28
CASSLGLAIQTQYF | TRBJ2-5 | TRBV30
CASSYSPPRQGGSNGQYF | TRBJ2-7 | TRBV6-2/TRBV6-3
CASSVGTSNQPQHF | TRBJ1-5 | TRBV2
CASSQDPGANYGYTF | TRBJ1-2 | TRBV4-2
CASTLTGGSGTEAFF | TRBJ1-1 | TRBV27
CASNVAGIYEQYF | TRBJ2-7 | TRBV6-1
CASSPGTSGRKNTGELFF | TRBJ2-2 | TRBV11-1